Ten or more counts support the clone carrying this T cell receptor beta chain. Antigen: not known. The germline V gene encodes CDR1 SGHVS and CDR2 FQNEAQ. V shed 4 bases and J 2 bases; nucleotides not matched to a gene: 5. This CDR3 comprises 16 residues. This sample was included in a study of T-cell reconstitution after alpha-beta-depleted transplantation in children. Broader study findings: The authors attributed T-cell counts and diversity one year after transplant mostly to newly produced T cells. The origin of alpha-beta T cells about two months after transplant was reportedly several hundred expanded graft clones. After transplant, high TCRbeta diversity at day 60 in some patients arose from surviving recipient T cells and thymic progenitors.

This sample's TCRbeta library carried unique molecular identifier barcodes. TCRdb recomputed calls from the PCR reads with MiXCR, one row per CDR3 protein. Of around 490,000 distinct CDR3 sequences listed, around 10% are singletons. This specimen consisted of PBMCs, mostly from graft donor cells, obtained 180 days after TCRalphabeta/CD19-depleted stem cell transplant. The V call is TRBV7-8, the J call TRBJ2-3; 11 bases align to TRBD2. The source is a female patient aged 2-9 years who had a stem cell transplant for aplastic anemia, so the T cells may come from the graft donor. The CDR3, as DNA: TGTGCCAGCAGCTCGGGACTAGCGGAGCCCACAGATACGCAGTATTTT. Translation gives CASSSGLAEPTDTQYF. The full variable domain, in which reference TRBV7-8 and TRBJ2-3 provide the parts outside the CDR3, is GAGVSQSPRYKVAKRGQDVALRCDPISGHVSLFWYQQALGQGPEFLTYFQNEAQLDKSGLPSDRFFAERPEGSVSTLKIQRTQQEDSAVYLCASSSGLAEPTDTQYFGPGTRLTVL.